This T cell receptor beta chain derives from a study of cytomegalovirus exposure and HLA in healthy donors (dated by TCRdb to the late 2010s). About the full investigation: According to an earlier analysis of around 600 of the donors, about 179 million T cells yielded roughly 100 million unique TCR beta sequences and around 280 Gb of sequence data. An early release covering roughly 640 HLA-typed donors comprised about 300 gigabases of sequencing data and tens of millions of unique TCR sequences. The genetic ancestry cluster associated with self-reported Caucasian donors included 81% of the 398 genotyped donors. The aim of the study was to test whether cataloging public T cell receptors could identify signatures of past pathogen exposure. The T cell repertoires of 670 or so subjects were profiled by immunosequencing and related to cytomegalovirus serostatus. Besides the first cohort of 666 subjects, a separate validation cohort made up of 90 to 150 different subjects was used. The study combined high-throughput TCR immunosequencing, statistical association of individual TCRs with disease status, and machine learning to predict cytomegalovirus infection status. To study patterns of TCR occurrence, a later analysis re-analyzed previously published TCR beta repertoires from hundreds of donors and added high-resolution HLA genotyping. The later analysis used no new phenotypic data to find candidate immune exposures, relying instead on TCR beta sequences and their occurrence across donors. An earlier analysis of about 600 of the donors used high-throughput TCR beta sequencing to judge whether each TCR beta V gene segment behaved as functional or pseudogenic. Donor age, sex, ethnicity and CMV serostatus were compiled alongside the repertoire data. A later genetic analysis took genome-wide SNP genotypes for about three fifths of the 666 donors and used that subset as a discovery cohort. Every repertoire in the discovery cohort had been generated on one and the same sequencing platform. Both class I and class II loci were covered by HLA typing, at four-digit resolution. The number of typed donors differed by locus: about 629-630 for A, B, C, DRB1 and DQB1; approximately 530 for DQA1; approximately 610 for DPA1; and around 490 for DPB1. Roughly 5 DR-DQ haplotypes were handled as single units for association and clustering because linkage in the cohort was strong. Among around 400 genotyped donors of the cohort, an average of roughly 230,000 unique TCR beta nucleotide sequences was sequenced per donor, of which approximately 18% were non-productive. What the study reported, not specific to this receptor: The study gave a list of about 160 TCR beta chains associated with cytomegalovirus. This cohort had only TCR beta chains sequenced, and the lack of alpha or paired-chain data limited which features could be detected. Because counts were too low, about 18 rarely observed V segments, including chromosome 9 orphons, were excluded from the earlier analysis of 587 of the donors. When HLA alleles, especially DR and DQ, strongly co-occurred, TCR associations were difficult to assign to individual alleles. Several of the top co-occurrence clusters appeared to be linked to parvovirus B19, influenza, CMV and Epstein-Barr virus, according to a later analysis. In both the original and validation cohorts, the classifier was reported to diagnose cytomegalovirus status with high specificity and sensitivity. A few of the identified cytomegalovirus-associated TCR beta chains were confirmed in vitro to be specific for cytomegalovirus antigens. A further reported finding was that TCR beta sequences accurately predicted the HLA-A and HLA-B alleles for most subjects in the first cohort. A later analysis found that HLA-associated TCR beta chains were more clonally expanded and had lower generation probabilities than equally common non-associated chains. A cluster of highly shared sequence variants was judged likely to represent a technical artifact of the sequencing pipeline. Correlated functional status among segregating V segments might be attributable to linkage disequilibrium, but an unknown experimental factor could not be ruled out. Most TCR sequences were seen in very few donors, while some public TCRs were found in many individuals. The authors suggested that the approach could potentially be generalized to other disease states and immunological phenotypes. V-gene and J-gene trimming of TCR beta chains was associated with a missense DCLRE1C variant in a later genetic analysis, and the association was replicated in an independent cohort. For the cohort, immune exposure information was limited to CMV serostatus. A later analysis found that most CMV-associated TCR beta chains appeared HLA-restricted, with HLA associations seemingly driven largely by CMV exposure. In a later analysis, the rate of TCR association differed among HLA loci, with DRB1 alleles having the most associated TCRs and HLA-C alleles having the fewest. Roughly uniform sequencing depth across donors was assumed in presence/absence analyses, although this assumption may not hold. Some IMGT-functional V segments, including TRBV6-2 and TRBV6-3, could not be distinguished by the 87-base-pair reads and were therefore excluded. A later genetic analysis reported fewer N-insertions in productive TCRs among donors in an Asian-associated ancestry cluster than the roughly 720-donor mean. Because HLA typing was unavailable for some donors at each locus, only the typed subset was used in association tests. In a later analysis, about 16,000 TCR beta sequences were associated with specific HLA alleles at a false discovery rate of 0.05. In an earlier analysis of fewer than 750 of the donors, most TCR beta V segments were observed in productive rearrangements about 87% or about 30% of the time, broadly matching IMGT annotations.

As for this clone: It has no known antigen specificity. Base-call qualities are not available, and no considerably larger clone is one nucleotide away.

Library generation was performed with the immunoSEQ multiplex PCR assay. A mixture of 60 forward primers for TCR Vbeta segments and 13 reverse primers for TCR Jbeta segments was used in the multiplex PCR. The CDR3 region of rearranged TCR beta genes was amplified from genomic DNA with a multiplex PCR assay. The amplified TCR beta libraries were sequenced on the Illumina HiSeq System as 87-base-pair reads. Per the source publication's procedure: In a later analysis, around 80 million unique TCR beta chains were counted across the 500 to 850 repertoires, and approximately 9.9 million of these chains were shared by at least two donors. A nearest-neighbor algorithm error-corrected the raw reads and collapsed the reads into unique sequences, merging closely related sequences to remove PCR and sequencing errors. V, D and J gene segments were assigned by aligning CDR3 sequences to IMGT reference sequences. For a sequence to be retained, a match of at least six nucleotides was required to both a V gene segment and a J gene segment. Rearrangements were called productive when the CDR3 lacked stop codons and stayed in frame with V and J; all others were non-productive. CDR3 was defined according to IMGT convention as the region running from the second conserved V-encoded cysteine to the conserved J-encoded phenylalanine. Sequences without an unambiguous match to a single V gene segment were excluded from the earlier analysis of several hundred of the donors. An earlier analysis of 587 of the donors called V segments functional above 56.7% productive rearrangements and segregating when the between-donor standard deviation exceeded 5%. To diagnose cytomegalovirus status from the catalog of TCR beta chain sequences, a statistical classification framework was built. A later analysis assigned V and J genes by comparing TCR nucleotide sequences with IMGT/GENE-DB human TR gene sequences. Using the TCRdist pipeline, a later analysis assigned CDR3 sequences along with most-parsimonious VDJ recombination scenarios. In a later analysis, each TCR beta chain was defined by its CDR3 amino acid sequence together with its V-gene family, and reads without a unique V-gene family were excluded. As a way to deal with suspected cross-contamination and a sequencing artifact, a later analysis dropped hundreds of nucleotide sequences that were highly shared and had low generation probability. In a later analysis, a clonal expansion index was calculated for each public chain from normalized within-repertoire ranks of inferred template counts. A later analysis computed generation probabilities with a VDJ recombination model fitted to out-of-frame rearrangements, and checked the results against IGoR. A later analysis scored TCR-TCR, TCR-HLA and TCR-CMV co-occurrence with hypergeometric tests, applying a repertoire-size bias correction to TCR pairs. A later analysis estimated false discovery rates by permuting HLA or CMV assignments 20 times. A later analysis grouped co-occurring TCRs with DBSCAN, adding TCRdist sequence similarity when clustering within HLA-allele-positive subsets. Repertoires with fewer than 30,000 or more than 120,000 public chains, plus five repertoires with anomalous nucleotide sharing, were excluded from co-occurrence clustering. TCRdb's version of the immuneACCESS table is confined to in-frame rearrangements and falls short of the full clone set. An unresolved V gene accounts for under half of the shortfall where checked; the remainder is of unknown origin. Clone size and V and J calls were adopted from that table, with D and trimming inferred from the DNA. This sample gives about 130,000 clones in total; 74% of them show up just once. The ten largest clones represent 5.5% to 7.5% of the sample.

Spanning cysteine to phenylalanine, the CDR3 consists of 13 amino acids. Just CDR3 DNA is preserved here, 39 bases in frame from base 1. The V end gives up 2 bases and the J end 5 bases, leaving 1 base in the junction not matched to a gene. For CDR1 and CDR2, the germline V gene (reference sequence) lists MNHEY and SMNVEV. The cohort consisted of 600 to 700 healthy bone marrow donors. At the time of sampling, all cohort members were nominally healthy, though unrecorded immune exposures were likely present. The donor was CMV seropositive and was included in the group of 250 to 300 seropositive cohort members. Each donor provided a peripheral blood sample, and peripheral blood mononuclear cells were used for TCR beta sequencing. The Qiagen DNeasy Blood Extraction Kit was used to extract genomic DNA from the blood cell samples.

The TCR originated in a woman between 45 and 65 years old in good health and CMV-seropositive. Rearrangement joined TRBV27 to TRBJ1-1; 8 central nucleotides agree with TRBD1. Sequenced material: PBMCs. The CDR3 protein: CASSLDRGTEAFF. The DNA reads TGTGCCAGCAGTTTAGACAGGGGAACTGAAGCTTTCTTT.